The rows below give T cell receptor beta chains drawn from one sample of a study of vaccination and CD4 T cells after COVID-19. TCRdb passed the PCR reads through MiXCR, listing each CDR3 protein once. The table records 15,000 or so distinct CDR3 sequences, less than 30% of them present only once. No antigen has been identified for these receptors. The specimen sequenced was cultured CD4+ T cells from blood. The receptors derive from a human donor with COVID-19. The CDR3 runs from the conserved cysteine through the conserved F or W. The D gene is left open where the match is weak. Size tells how often a clone was seen (once, few, many) or the class of an expanded clone, and some rows leave it out.

>NA|TRBJ1-1|NA|TRBV21-1
CASSEKLQGANTEAFF
TGTGCCAGCAGCGAAAAACTACAGGGTGCGAACACTGAAGCTTTCTTT
>NA|TRBJ1-5|NA|TRBV19
CASSMVGRRGNQPQHF
TGTGCCAGTAGTATGGTGGGCAGGCGAGGCAATCAGCCCCAGCATTTT
>NA|TRBJ1-1|NA|TRBV5-1
CASSNRVVGNTEAFF
TGCGCCAGCAGCAACAGGGTAGTAGGGAACACTGAAGCTTTCTTT
>TRBD1|TRBJ2-7|few|TRBV7-9
CASSVYRGSGEQYF
TGTGCCAGCAGCGTGTACAGGGGATCGGGGGAGCAGTACTTC
>NA|TRBJ1-2|few|TRBV20-1
CSARDQTNYGYTF
TGCAGTGCTAGAGATCAGACTAACTATGGCTACACCTTC
>TRBD2|TRBJ2-3|NA|TRBV20-1
CSARDTSGRVRGTDTQYF
TGCAGTGCTAGAGATACTAGCGGGAGGGTAAGGGGTACAGATACGCAGTATTTT
>TRBD1|TRBJ1-2|NA|TRBV4-3
CASSQGGQGLHYGYTF
TGCGCCAGCAGCCAAGGCGGACAGGGACTCCACTATGGCTACACCTTC
>TRBD1|TRBJ1-2|few|TRBV30
CAWKPGRGLLRVYGYTF
TGTGCCTGGAAACCCGGCAGGGGGCTTCTTCGGGTTTATGGCTACACCTTC
>TRBD1|TRBJ1-2|NA|TRBV6-5
CASSYSGQGGIGGYTF
TGTGCCAGCAGTTATTCTGGACAGGGAGGGATTGGGGGCTACACCTTC
>TRBD1|TRBJ1-1|NA|TRBV6-1
CASRRTGLRTEAFF
TGTGCCAGCAGGAGGACAGGGTTGAGGACTGAAGCTTTCTTT
>NA|TRBJ2-7|NA|TRBV7-6
CASSDTGSYEQYF
TGTGCCAGCAGCGATACCGGGTCCTACGAGCAGTACTTC
>TRBD1|TRBJ1-4|NA|TRBV29-1
CSGGTGANEKLFF
TGCAGCGGGGGGACAGGGGCAAATGAAAAACTGTTTTTT
>NA|TRBJ1-5|NA|TRBV7-2
CASSAVVRGQLQHF
TGTGCCAGCAGCGCGGTGGTTCGCGGTCAGCTCCAGCATTTT
>NA|TRBJ2-3|once|TRBV12-3/TRBV12-4
CASSTGPTDTQYF
TGTGCCAGCAGTACGGGGCCGACAGATACGCAGTATTTT
>NA|TRBJ2-7|once|TRBV5-1
CASSLDQGPYEQYF
TGCGCCAGCAGCTTGGACCAGGGGCCCTACGAGCAGTACTTC
>TRBD1|TRBJ1-1|NA|TRBV11-3
CASSLDRDRGPDTEAFF
TGTGCCAGCAGCTTAGATCGGGACAGGGGACCAGACACTGAAGCTTTCTTT
>NA|TRBJ1-2|NA|TRBV5-4
CASSLGSGFIGYTF
TGTGCCAGCAGCTTGGGTTCGGGGTTTATCGGCTACACCTTC
>NA|TRBJ1-2|NA|TRBV5-4
CASSLVAGVEGYTF
TGTGCCAGCAGCTTGGTCGCAGGGGTGGAGGGCTACACCTTC
>NA|TRBJ1-6|NA|TRBV10-1
CASSEVASRSPLHF
TGCGCCAGCAGTGAGGTGGCCAGCCGTTCACCCCTCCACTTT
>NA|TRBJ1-6|NA|TRBV6-5
CASSYFQGGYNSPLHF
TGTGCCAGCAGTTACTTCCAGGGAGGTTATAATTCACCCCTCCACTTT
>NA|TRBJ2-3|few|TRBV19
CASSMGQLTDTQYF
TGTGCCAGTAGTATGGGACAACTCACAGATACGCAGTATTTT
>TRBD2|TRBJ2-5|few|TRBV4-2
CASSQDGSGGGETQYF
TGTGCCAGCAGCCAAGATGGTAGCGGGGGGGGAGAGACCCAGTACTTC
>NA|TRBJ2-3|few|TRBV7-7
CASSPGLLDTQYF
TGTGCTAGCAGCCCCGGACTCCTAGATACGCAGTATTTT
>TRBD1|TRBJ2-3|NA|TRBV15
CATSSNIGTGYTDTQYF
TGTGCCACCAGCAGCAATATCGGGACAGGGTACACAGATACGCAGTATTTT
>NA|TRBJ2-7|NA|TRBV7-3
CASSRNGGNEQYF
TGTGCCAGCAGCCGTAACGGAGGGAACGAGCAGTACTTC
>NA|TRBJ1-1|few|TRBV12-3/TRBV12-4
CASSSRRSEAFF
TGTGCCAGCAGTTCCCGGAGGAGTGAAGCTTTCTTT
>TRBD1|TRBJ1-3|NA|TRBV7-2
CASSFSRTGGSGNTIYF
TGTGCCAGCAGCTTTTCTCGTACAGGGGGCTCTGGAAACACCATATATTTT
>NA|TRBJ2-2|NA|TRBV5-5
CASSLRIRIEETGELFF
TGTGCCAGCAGCTTGCGCATTCGTATCGAAGAGACCGGGGAGCTGTTTTTT
>NA|TRBJ1-4|NA|TRBV12-3/TRBV12-4
CASSLAGFEEKLFF
TGTGCCAGCAGTTTAGCTGGGTTCGAGGAAAAACTGTTTTTT
>TRBD1|TRBJ1-6|NA|TRBV30
CVWAGTGSRSPLHF
TGTGTCTGGGCCGGGACAGGGTCTCGTTCACCCCTCCACTTT
>NA|TRBJ2-7|NA|TRBV23-1
CASSQSARGPLEQYF
TGCGCCAGCAGTCAATCAGCCAGGGGTCCGCTCGAGCAGTACTTC
>NA|TRBJ2-5|few|TRBV12-1
CASSFVGGGAGETQYF
NA
>NA|TRBJ2-1|few|TRBV20-1
CSATRLEQFF
TGCAGTGCTACTAGGCTTGAGCAGTTCTTC
>TRBD1|TRBJ2-5|few|TRBV28
CATTEAGGETQYF
TGTGCCACCACGGAGGCAGGGGGAGAGACCCAGTACTTC
>NA|TRBJ2-7|NA|TRBV11-3
CASSLGPSYEQYF
TGTGCCAGCAGCCTCGGGCCCTCCTACGAGCAGTACTTC
>TRBD1|TRBJ1-2|few|TRBV5-5
CASSSGQGTTSGYTF
TGTGCCAGCAGCTCGGGACAGGGGACGACTAGTGGCTACACCTTC
>NA|TRBJ2-3|NA|TRBV20-1
CSAMHTDTQYF
TGCAGTGCTATGCACACAGATACGCAGTATTTT
>TRBD1|TRBJ2-7|few|TRBV20-1
CSAEQGYEQYF
TGCAGTGCGGAACAGGGGTACGAGCAGTACTTC
>NA|TRBJ2-7|few|TRBV21-1
CASSGRDRGETYEQYF
TGTGCCAGCAGCGGACGGGACAGGGGTGAAACCTACGAGCAGTACTTC
>NA|TRBJ1-5|few|TRBV6-2/TRBV6-3
CASSPGGSVRQPQHF
TGTGCCAGCAGTCCCGGCGGCAGCGTGCGTCAGCCCCAGCATTTT
>NA|TRBJ2-5|NA|TRBV5-4
CASSFRYPETQYF
TGTGCCAGCAGCTTTAGATACCCGGAGACCCAGTACTTC
>NA|TRBJ1-6|medium-sized|TRBV20-1
CSANLPGNSPLHF
TGCAGTGCTAATTTACCGGGTAATTCACCCCTCCACTTT
>TRBD1|TRBJ1-5|NA|TRBV28
CASTKDRVGQPQHF
TGTGCCAGCACTAAGGACAGGGTAGGCCAGCCCCAGCATTTT
>NA|TRBJ2-7|NA|TRBV7-8
CASSLGPTAYEQYF
TGTGCCAGCAGCTTGGGACCCACGGCCTACGAGCAGTACTTC
>NA|TRBJ2-7|few|TRBV24-1
CATAGGVPYEQYF
TGTGCCACCGCCGGCGGGGTTCCCTACGAGCAGTACTTC
>NA|TRBJ2-7|NA|TRBV10-1
CASSFGAQGSYEQYF
TGCGCCAGCAGCTTTGGAGCACAGGGATCCTACGAGCAGTACTTC
>NA|TRBJ1-2|NA|TRBV20-1
CSAQRDIGGYTF
TGCAGTGCCCAACGGGACATTGGCGGCTACACCTTC
>NA|TRBJ1-1|NA|TRBV6-5
CASSYHLRAFF
TGTGCCAGCAGTTACCACCTTCGAGCTTTCTTT
>NA|TRBJ2-5|NA|TRBV7-9
CASSLYGSRQETQYF
TGTGCCAGCAGCTTATATGGATCACGGCAAGAGACCCAGTACTTC
>NA|TRBJ1-1|few|TRBV19
CASSQGRSNRGTEAFF
TGTGCCAGTAGTCAGGGGCGGTCGAACCGGGGGACTGAAGCTTTCTTT
>TRBD2|TRBJ2-3|few|TRBV7-2
CASSRLAGGRTDTQYF
TGTGCCAGCAGCCGACTAGCGGGGGGGCGGACAGATACGCAGTATTTT